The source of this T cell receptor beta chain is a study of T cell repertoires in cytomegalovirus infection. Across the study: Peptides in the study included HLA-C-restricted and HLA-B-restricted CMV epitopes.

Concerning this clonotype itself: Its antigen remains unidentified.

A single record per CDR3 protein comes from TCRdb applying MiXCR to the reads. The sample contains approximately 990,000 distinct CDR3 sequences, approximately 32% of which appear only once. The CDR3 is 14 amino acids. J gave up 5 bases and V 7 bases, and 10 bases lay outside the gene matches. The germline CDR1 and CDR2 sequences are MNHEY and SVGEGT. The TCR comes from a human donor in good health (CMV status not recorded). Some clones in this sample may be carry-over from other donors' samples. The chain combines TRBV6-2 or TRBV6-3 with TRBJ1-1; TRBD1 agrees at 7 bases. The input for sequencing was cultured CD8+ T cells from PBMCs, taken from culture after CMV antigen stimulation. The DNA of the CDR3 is TGTGCCAGCAACCCGACAGGGCCGGCAACTGAAGCTTTCTTT. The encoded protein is CASNPTGPATEAFF.